These 5 T cell receptor beta chains were all obtained from the same sample, sequenced in a study of blood T cell repertoires in COVID-19. Profiling relied on immunoSEQ multiplex PCR, and the TCRdb table lists in-frame clones only, not all of them. The data show over 250,000 clones, roughly 90% seen once. The material sequenced was PBMCs or T cells enriched from blood (not recorded which). The receptors here all came from a woman aged 18-29 years who had recovered from COVID-19.

The chain uses TRBV5-1 and TRBJ1-6; D is unresolved. The germline V gene has CDR1 SGHRS and CDR2 YFSETQ. There are 12 residues in the CDR3. V was pared by 5 bases and J by 6 bases, with 6 bases between. CDR3 protein: CASSPGNSPLHF. DNA of the CDR3: TGCGCCAGCAGTCCCGGTAATTCACCCCTCCACTTT.

J is TRBJ1-2 and V is TRBV19; no clear D gene. The V and J ends lost 5 bases and 0 bases respectively, with 10 bases between them. Germline V gene data show CDR1 as LNHDA and CDR2 as SQIVND (reference sequence). CDR3 length: 14 amino acids. The CDR3 region is CASSEKRSNYGYTF. CDR3 DNA sequence: TGTGCCAGTAGTGAGAAGCGTTCTAACTATGGCTACACCTTC.

The rearrangement joins TRBV13 to TRBJ2-2; D is unresolved. Germline assignment: CDR1 PRHDT and CDR2 FYEKMQ (reference sequence). The CDR3 runs 16 residues. V lost 1 base and J 1 base, leaving 10 bases between the germline ends. Written as DNA, the CDR3 is TGTGCCAGCAGCTTAGCTCTACGCGGGAACACCGGGGAGCTGTTTTTT. This encodes CASSLALRGNTGELFF.

This chain connects TRBV13 to TRBJ1-6; 9 bases line up with TRBD1. Germline CDR1 is PRHDT and CDR2 is FYEKMQ (reference sequence). The J segment lost 18 bases and the V segment lost 5 bases, leaving 20 bases of the junction unmatched. This CDR3 region has 16 residues. The CDR3 DNA reads as TGTGCCAGCAGCATGTCATTCCCGGGACAGGGAACGGGCCCCCACTTT. Translated, it gives CASSMSFPGQGTGPHF.

The CDR3: CASSPPGGAGNQPQHF. As DNA, the CDR3 is TGTGCCAGCAGTCCCCCGGGGGGCGCGGGCAATCAGCCCCAGCATTTT. V is TRBV28 and J is TRBJ1-5; tentative D call: TRBD1 (6 bases). This CDR3 comprises 16 residues. Germline CDR1 is MDHEN and CDR2 is SYDVKM. Trimming shortened V by 5 bases and J by 2 bases, and 16 bases separated the two germline ends.